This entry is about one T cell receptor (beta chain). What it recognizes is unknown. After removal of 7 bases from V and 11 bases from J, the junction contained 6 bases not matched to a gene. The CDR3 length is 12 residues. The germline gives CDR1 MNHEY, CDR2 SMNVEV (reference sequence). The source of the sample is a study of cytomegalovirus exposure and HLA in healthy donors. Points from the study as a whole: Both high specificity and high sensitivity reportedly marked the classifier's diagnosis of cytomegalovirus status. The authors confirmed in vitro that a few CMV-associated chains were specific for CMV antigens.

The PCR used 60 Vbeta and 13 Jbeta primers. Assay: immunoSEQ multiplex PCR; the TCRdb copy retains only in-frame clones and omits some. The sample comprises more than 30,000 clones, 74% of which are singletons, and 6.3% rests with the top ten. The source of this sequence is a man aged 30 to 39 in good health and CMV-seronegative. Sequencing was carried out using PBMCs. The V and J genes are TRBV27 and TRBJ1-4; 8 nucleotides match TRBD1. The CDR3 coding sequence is TGTGCCAGCATCTCCGACAGGGGCAAACTGTTTTTT. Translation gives CASISDRGKLFF. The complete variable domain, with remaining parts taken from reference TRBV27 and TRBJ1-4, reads EAQVTQNPRYLITVTGKKLTVTCSQNMNHEYMSWYRQDPGLGLRQIYYSMNVEVTDKGDVPEGYKVSRKEKRNFPLILESPSPNQTSLYFCASISDRGKLFFGSGTQLSVL.